Below, one TCR beta chain is given with its context. The data stem from a study of tumor-infiltrating lymphocytes in primary liver carcinoma. Constant-region priming of roughly 0.45 ug total RNA yielded TCR beta cDNA. Modified slightly, ARM-PCR produced TCR beta libraries over three nested multiplex PCR rounds. Investigators reported that the first two PCR rounds, at 10 to 11 cycles each, used TRBV1-TRBV30 forward primers with a C-beta reverse primer. One entry per CDR3 protein results from TCRdb running MiXCR on the multiplex PCR reads. The profile shows 250,000 to 350,000 distinct CDR3 sequences, 50% to 75% of them singletons. V was pared by 2 bases and J by 3 bases, with 7 bases between. This CDR3 region has 13 residues. The germline gives CDR1 MNHEY, CDR2 SVGEGT. Unsorted whole blood yielded the blood RNA, and germline DNA was also extracted.

What was sequenced was peripheral blood. V gene TRBV6-2 or TRBV6-3 combines with J gene TRBJ1-1, with D perhaps TRBD1 (6 bases). The sequence was collected from a woman aged 25 to 45 with primary liver carcinoma and hepatitis B virus infection. CDR3 nucleotides: TGTGCCAGCAGTTACACAGGGTACACTGAAGCTTTCTTT. Encoded protein: CASSYTGYTEAFF.